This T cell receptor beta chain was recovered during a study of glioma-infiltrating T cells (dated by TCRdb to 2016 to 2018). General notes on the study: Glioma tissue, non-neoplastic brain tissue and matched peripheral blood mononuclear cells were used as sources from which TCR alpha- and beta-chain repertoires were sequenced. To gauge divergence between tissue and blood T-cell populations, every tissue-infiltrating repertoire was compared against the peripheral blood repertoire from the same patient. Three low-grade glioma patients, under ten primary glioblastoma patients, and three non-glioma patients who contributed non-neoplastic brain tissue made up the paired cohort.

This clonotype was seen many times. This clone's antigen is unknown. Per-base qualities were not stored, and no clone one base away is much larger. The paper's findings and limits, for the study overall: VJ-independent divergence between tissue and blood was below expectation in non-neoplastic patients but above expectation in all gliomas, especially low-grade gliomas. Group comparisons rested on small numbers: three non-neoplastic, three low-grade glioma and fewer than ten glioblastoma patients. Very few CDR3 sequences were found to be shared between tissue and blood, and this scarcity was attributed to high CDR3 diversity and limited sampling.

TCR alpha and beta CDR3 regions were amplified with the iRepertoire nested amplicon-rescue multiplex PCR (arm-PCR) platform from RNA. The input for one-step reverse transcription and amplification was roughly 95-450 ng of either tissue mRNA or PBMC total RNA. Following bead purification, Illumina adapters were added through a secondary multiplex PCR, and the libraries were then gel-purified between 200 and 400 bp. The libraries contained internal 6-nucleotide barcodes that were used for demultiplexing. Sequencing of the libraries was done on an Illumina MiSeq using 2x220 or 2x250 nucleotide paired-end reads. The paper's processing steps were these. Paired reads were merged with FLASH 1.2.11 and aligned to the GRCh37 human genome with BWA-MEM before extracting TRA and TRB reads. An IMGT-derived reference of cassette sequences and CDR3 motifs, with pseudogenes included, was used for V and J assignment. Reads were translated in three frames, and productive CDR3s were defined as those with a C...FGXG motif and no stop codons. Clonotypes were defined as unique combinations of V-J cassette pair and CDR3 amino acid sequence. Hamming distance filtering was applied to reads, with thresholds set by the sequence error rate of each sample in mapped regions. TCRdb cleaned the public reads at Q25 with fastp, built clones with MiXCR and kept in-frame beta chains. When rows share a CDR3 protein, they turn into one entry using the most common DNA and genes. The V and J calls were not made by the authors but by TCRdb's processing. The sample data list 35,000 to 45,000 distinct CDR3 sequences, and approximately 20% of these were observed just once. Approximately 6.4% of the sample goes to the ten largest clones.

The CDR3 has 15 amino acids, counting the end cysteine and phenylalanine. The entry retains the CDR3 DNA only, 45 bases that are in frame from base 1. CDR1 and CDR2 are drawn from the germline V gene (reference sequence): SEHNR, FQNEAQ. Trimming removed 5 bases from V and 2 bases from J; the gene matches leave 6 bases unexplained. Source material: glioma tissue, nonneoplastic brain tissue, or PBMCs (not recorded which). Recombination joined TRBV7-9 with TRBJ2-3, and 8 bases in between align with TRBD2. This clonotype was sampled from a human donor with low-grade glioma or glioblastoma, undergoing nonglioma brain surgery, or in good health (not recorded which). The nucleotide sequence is TGTGCCAGCAGCACTTTAGCGGGGACCACAGATACGCAGTATTTT. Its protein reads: CASSTLAGTTDTQYF.